This TCR beta chain was recovered during a study of blood T cells in healthy people across ages. The wider study: Per two T cells, template switching captured roughly one barcoded beta molecule. Notes on the study in general: Age advanced and TCR beta diversity per million T cells fell, roughly linearly.

The CDR3 is 14 residues long. The ends were cut back, 7 bases at V and 3 bases at J, with 12 bases in the middle. Germline V gene sequence: CDR1 ENHRY, CDR2 SYGVKD. In its sample, this clonotype was seen once. Antigen unknown. Then a second PCR, running roughly 7 to 11 cycles, was carried out with a sample-barcoded 5' primer and a J-beta primer mix. TCRdb reprocessed the 5' RACE reads via MiXCR and lists one record per CDR3 protein. The data show about 1.4 million distinct CDR3 sequences, 59% seen once. This receptor was identified in a man aged 18 to 29 in good health. The sequencing sample was made of blood. The rearrangement links TRBV10-3 to TRBJ2-2; no clear D gene. The CDR3 loop reads CAITGKADTGELFF. DNA of the CDR3: TGTGCCATCACTGGGAAGGCAGACACCGGGGAGCTGTTTTTT.